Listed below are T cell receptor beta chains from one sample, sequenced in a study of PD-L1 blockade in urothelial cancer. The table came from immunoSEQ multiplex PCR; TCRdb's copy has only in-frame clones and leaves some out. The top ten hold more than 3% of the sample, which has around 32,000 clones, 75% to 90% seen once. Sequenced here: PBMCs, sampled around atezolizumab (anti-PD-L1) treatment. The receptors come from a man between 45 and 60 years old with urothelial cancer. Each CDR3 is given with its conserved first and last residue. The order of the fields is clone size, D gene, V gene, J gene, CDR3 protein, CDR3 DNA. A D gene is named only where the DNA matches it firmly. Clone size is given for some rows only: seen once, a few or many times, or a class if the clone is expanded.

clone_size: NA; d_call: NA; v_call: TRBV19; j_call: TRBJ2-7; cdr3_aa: CASLGPGYEQYF; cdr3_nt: TGTGCCAGCCTTGGGCCCGGCTACGAGCAGTACTTC
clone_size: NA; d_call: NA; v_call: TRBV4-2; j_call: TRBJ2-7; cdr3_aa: CASSQDRQVPYEQYF; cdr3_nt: TGTGCCAGCAGCCAAGATAGGCAGGTACCCTACGAGCAGTACTTC
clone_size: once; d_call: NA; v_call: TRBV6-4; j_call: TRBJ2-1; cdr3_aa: CASSTDGYNEQFF; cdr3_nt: TGTGCCAGCAGCACCGACGGGTACAATGAGCAGTTCTTC
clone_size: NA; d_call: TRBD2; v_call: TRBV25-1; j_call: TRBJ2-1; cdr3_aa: CASSIRGTSGLFNEQFF; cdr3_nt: TGTGCCAGCTCAATAAGGGGGACTAGCGGACTCTTCAATGAGCAGTTCTTC
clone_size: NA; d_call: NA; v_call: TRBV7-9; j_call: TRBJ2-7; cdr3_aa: CASSSDAAYEQYF; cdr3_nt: TGTGCCAGCAGCTCCGATGCAGCCTACGAGCAGTACTTC
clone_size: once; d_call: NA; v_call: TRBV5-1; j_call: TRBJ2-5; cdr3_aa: CASSLAPVETQYF; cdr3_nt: TGCGCCAGCAGCTTGGCCCCGGTAGAGACCCAGTACTTC
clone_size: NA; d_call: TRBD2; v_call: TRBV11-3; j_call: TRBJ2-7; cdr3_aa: CASSRTSGYEQYF; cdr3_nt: TGTGCCAGCAGTCGGACTAGCGGCTACGAGCAGTACTTC
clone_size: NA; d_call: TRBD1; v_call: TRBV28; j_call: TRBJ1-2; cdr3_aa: CASETTGYDYGYTF; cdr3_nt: TGTGCCAGCGAAACGACAGGGTACGACTATGGCTACACCTTC
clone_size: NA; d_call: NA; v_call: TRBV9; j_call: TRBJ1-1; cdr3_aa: CANKWTATLNTEAFF; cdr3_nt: TGTGCCAACAAGTGGACAGCTACCTTGAACACTGAAGCTTTCTTT
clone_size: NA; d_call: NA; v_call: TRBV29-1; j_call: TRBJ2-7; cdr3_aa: CSVGSWQGHEQYF; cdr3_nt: TGCAGCGTTGGGAGTTGGCAGGGGCACGAGCAGTACTTC
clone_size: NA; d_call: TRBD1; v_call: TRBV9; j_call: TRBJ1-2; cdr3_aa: CASSVEGQGGYGYTF; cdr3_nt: TGTGCCAGCAGCGTAGAGGGACAGGGGGGCTATGGCTACACCTTC
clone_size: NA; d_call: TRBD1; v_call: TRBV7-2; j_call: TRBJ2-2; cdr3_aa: CASAGQGADGELFF; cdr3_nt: TGTGCCAGCGCCGGCCAGGGGGCGGACGGGGAGCTGTTTTTT
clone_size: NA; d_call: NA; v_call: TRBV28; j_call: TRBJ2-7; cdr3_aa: CASSRIAAASYEQYF; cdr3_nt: TGTGCCAGCAGCCGTATAGCCGCCGCCTCCTACGAGCAGTACTTC
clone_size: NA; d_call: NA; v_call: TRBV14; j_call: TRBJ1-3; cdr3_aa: CASSQDGLPGNTIYF; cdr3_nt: TGTGCCAGCAGCCAAGATGGGCTTCCTGGAAACACCATATATTTT
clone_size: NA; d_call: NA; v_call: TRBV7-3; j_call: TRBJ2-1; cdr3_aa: CASSSSGAYNEQFF; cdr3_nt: TGTGCCAGCAGCTCAAGCGGAGCCTACAATGAGCAGTTCTTC
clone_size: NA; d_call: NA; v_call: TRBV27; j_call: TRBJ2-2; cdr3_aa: CASSYGLSANTGELFF; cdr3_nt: TGTGCCAGCAGTTATGGACTAAGTGCGAACACCGGGGAGCTGTTTTTT
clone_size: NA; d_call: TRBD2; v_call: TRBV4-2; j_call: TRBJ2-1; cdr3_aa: CASSQVSGGPDEQFF; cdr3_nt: TGTGCCAGCAGCCAAGTTAGCGGGGGGCCCGATGAGCAGTTCTTC
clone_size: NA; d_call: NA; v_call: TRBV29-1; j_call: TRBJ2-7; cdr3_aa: CSVEDRGRTYEQYF; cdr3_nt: TGCAGCGTTGAAGATAGGGGAAGGACCTACGAGCAGTACTTC
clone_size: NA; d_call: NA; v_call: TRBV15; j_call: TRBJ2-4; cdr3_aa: CATSRDRGNIQYF; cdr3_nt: TGTGCCACCAGCAGAGATCGGGGAAACATTCAGTACTTC
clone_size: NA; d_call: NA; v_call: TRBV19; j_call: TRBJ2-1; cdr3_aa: CASSIGRGGDRSKQFF; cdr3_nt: TGTGCCAGTAGTATAGGACGAGGGGGAGATCGCAGTAAGCAGTTCTTC
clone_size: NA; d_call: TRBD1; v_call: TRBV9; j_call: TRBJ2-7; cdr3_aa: CASTRTGTGEQYF; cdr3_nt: TGTGCCAGCACCAGGACAGGGACGGGAGAGCAGTACTTC
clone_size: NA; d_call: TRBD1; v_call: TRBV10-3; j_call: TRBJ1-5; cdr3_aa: CAISEAQGFSNQPQHF; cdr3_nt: TGTGCCATCAGTGAGGCACAGGGGTTTAGCAATCAGCCCCAGCATTTT
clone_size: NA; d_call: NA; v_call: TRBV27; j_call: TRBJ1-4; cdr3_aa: CASSSSVISNEKLFF; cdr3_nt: TGTGCCAGCAGTTCCTCGGTTATATCCAATGAAAAACTGTTTTTT
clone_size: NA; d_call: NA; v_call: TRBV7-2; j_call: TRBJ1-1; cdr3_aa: CASSLRITEAFF; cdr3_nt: TGTGCCAGCAGCCTTCGTATCACTGAAGCTTTCTTT
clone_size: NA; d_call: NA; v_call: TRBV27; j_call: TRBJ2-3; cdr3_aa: CATTQRRAMTSTDTQYF; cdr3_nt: TGTGCCACCACCCAAAGGAGGGCCATGACTAGCACAGATACGCAGTATTTT
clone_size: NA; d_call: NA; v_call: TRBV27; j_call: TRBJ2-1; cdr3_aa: CASAREVAVAYNEQFF; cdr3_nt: TGTGCCAGCGCCCGAGAGGTAGCGGTGGCCTACAATGAGCAGTTCTTC
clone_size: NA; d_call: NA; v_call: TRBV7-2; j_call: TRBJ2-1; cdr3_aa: CASSRGTANNEQFF; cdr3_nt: TGTGCCAGCAGCCGCGGGACAGCGAACAATGAGCAGTTCTTC
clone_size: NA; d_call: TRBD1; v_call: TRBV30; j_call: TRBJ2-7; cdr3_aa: CAWSKGQGVEQYF; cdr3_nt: TGTGCCTGGAGTAAGGGACAGGGGGTCGAGCAGTACTTC
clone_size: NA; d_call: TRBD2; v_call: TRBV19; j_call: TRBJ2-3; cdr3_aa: CASSPGGYTDTQYF; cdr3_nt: TGTGCCAGTAGTCCGGGAGGGTACACAGATACGCAGTATTTT
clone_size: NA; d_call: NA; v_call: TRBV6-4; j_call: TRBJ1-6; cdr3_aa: CATRPAGLPLHF; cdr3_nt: TGTGCCACACGCCCCGCAGGGCTACCCCTCCACTTT
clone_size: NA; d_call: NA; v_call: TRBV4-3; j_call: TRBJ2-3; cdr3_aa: CASSQDPLVTDTQYF; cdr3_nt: TGCGCCAGCAGCCAAGACCCCCTAGTAACAGATACGCAGTATTTT
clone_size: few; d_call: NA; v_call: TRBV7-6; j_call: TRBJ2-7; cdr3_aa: CASSPRGGEQYF; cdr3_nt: TGTGCCAGCAGCCCCAGGGGTGGCGAGCAGTACTTC
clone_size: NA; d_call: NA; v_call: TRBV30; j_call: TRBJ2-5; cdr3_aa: CAWSPSETQYF; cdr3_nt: TGTGCCTGGTCTCCTAGTGAGACCCAGTACTTC
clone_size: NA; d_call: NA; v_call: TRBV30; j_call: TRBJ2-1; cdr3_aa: CAWTTGRRLVSNEQFF; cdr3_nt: TGTGCCTGGACAACAGGGCGGCGATTAGTTTCCAATGAGCAGTTCTTC